The clone carrying this T cell receptor (beta chain) was found a few times. Trimming took 2 bases from V and 4 from J, leaving 14 bases between them. This CDR3 has 16 residues. CDR1 is MDHEN and CDR2 is SYDVKM in the germline V gene. These data belong to a study of early T cells in non-severe SARS-CoV-2 infection. Study-level information: The chains were unpaired, and the sequenced material was bulk RNA from unsorted whole blood.

The protocol attached unique molecular identifiers to individual cDNA molecules. A single record per CDR3 protein comes from TCRdb applying MiXCR to the 5' RACE reads. Here the sample spans about 22,000 distinct CDR3 sequences, around 3.5% being singletons. The receptor comes from an adult who was a healthcare worker with PCR-confirmed SARS-CoV-2 infection or an uninfected control (not recorded which). The sequencing sample was made of whole blood. V and J are TRBV28 and TRBJ1-4; perhaps TRBD1 as D (6 bases). This CDR3 is CASSLTWGPLNEKLFF. The CDR3 DNA reads as TGTGCCAGCAGTTTAACTTGGGGGCCTCTTAATGAAAAACTGTTTTTT. Using reference TRBV28 and TRBJ1-4 for the parts outside the CDR3, the full variable domain is DVKVTQSSRYLVKRTGEKVFLECVQDMDHENMFWYRQDPGLGLRLIYFSYDVKMKEKGDIPEGYSVSREKKERFSLILESASTNQTSMYLCASSLTWGPLNEKLFFGSGTQLSVL.